These 32 T cell receptor beta chains came from one sample sequenced in a study of cytomegalovirus exposure and HLA in healthy donors. Libraries were prepared by immunoSEQ multiplex PCR; TCRdb keeps only in-frame clonotypes and omits some of them. The sample yields around 55,000 clones, over 75% seen once. The sequenced sample consisted of PBMCs. The receptors were sampled from a man between 18 and 35 years old in good health and CMV-seronegative.

The chain recombines TRBV7-9 with TRBJ2-6, with 7 bases that match TRBD1. The CDR3 is 16 residues long. V lost 5 bases, J lost 2 bases, and 6 bases stayed unmatched. CDR1 SEHNR and CDR2 FQNEAQ come from the germline V gene (reference sequence). CDR3 amino acids: CASSADRAPGANVLTF. The CDR3 coding sequence is TGTGCCAGCAGCGCCGACAGGGCCCCTGGGGCCAACGTCCTGACTTTC.

This clone has just a few counts. V and J are TRBV19 and TRBJ2-7; D possibly corresponds to TRBD1 (6 bases). The germline gives CDR1 LNHDA, CDR2 SQIVND (reference sequence). This CDR3 has 15 amino acids. V was cut by 6 bases and J by 0 bases, with 15 bases left in between. The CDR3 spells CASRPQGTISYEQYF. The DNA of the CDR3 is TGTGCCAGTAGACCACAGGGAACTATCTCCTACGAGCAGTACTTC.

This chain joins TRBV10-1 and TRBJ1-4; D is possibly TRBD1 (5 bases). Trimming removed 3 bases at V and 7 bases at J, with 18 bases between. Germline CDR1 is WNHNN and CDR2 is SYGVQD (reference sequence). The CDR3 has 16 residues. The CDR3 region is CASSDRRGISGEKLFF. In nucleotides, the CDR3 is TGCGCCAGCAGTGATCGTAGGGGAATCTCGGGTGAAAAACTGTTTTTT.

V gene TRBV19 combines with J gene TRBJ1-5; 9 bases line up with TRBD1. CDR1 is LNHDA and CDR2 is SQIVND in the germline V gene (reference sequence). The CDR3 extends over 16 amino acids. The V and J ends lost 0 bases and 4 bases, in that order; junction bases with no gene match: 4. The CDR3, as DNA: TGTGCCAGTAGTATAGAACAGGGGGCTGCAAATCAGCCCCAGCATTTT. This codes for CASSIEQGAANQPQHF.

The chain links TRBV11-2 to TRBJ2-3; maybe TRBD2 (6 bases). This CDR3 has 15 amino acids. V was cut by 1 base and J by 4 bases, with 12 bases left in between. Germline values: CDR1 SGHAT, CDR2 FQNNGV. CDR3 in amino acids: CASSLGTTLADTQYF. In DNA, the CDR3 is TGTGCCAGCAGCTTAGGGACTACTCTTGCAGATACGCAGTATTTT.

The gene calls are TRBV6-6 and TRBJ1-2; tentative D call: TRBD1 (6 bases). CDR1 MNHNY and CDR2 SVGAGI come from the germline V gene (reference sequence). With 6 bases removed from V and 1 base from J, the gap between germline ends came to 15 bases. CDR3 size: 15 residues. The CDR3 loop reads CASRTGMRLNYGYTF. The DNA for the CDR3 is TGTGCCAGCAGAACAGGGATGAGACTTAACTATGGCTACACCTTC.

The V gene is TRBV28, the J gene TRBJ2-7, with TRBD2 identical over 7 bases. This CDR3 has 12 amino acids. CDR1 and CDR2 (germline): MDHEN, SYDVKM. The junction had 2 bases not matched to a gene; V was cut back by 3 bases and J by 6 bases. This CDR3 is CASSLWGGEQYF. The CDR3 DNA reads as TGTGCCAGCAGTTTGTGGGGGGGCGAGCAGTACTTC.

J is TRBJ2-1 and V is TRBV5-8, with 9 bases matching TRBD2. The CDR3 runs 14 residues. V shed 7 bases, J shed 7 bases, and the junction held 9 bases outside the gene matches. From germline, CDR1 is SGHTS and CDR2 YDEGEE. Here the CDR3 reads CASAFSGSTNEQFF. The CDR3 DNA follows: TGTGCCAGCGCCTTTAGCGGGAGTACAAATGAGCAGTTCTTC.

The rearrangement uses TRBV10-3 and TRBJ2-1; D unclear. Germline V gene sequence: CDR1 ENHRY, CDR2 SYGVKD. This CDR3 has 13 residues. Trimming stripped 3 bases from V and 1 base from J, with 4 bases between. In DNA form, the CDR3 reads TGTGCCATCAGTGACAGGTCCTACAATGAGCAGTTCTTC. Residues: CAISDRSYNEQFF.

The rearrangement joins TRBV10-2 to TRBJ2-3; 10 bases agree with TRBD1. This CDR3 contains 13 residues. Germline V gene data show CDR1 as WSHSY and CDR2 as SAAADI. Trimming removed 8 bases from V and 5 bases from J; junction bases left unmatched: 4. The CDR3 DNA sequence: TGCGCCAGCTCGACAGGGGGCGAAGATACGCAGTATTTT. Protein sequence: CASSTGGEDTQYF.

This clone has a single count. V usage is TRBV9 and J usage is TRBJ2-1; TRBD2 matches at 13 bases. Trimming cost V 3 bases and J 4 bases; bases outside gene matches: 1. The CDR3 is made up of 15 amino acids. Germline CDR1 reads SGDLS; CDR2 reads YYNGEE. CDR3 DNA sequence: TGTGCCAGCAGCGGGACTAGCGGGAGTTACAATGAGCAGTTCTTC. The encoded protein is CASSGTSGSYNEQFF.

V gene TRBV30 combines with J gene TRBJ1-2; D possibly corresponds to TRBD1 (6 bases). V was pared by 4 bases and J by 8 bases, with 20 bases between. Germline values: CDR1 GTSNPN, CDR2 SVGIG (reference sequence). The CDR3 is made up of 14 amino acids. The CDR3 spells CAWKWGNREGGYTF. Written as DNA, the CDR3 is TGTGCCTGGAAATGGGGTAACAGGGAAGGGGGCTACACCTTC.

The chain combines TRBV5-5 with TRBJ1-1; D possibly corresponds to TRBD1 (5 bases). Trimming stripped 5 bases from V and 6 bases from J, with 11 bases between. The CDR3 extends over 12 amino acids. Germline loops: CDR1 SGHKS, CDR2 YYEKEE (reference sequence). The CDR3 DNA reads TGTGCCAGCAGTCTTAGGGGCTCTGAAGCTTTCTTT. Translation gives CASSLRGSEAFF.

This chain uses TRBV4-2 with TRBJ1-2; 7 positions match TRBD1. CDR1 and CDR2 (germline): LGHNA, YNFKEQ. The CDR3 covers 16 residues. The J segment lost 4 bases and the V segment lost 4 bases, leaving 12 bases of the junction unmatched. CDR3 nucleotides: TGTGCCAGCAGCCCTCCCCTCGACAGGGTAGGCTATGGCTACACCTTC. Translating gives CASSPPLDRVGYGYTF.

This chain links TRBV5-1 with TRBJ1-1; 8 bases line up with TRBD1. Germline lookup yields CDR1 SGHRS and CDR2 YFSETQ. Trimming at V came to 5 bases and at J to 1 base, leaving 10 bases not matched to a gene. The CDR3 extends over 16 amino acids. The CDR3 reads CASSPGPRGPNTEAFF. CDR3 coding DNA: TGCGCCAGCAGTCCCGGACCCAGGGGGCCGAACACTGAAGCTTTCTTT. The variable domain in full, completed from reference TRBV5-1 and TRBJ1-1, reads KAGVTQTPRYLIKTRGQQVTLSCSPISGHRSVSWYQQTPGQGLQFLFEYFSETQRNKGNFPGRFSGRQFSNSRSEMNVSTLELGDSALYLCASSPGPRGPNTEAFFGQGTRLTVV.

This clone was seen a handful of times. This chain uses TRBV5-4 with TRBJ2-7, with 15 bases lining up with TRBD2. Germline V gives CDR1 SGHNT, CDR2 YYREEE (reference sequence). The CDR3 is 15 residues long. V dropped 10 bases and J dropped 2; count of bases not matched to a gene: 7. CDR3 protein: CAVGTSGRTAYEQYF. The CDR3 DNA reads TGTGCCGTCGGGACTAGCGGGAGGACGGCCTACGAGCAGTACTTC.

The chain recombines TRBV12-5 with TRBJ2-3, with 7 bases matching TRBD1. The germline gives CDR1 LGHNT, CDR2 FRNRAP. V lost 5 bases, J lost 6 bases, and 11 bases stayed unmatched. The CDR3 is 15 amino acids. The CDR3 DNA sequence: TGTGCTAGTGGTACATACCCTACAGGGGCGGATACGCAGTATTTT. Protein: CASGTYPTGADTQYF.

The chain uses TRBV19 and TRBJ1-2; D is ambiguous. In germline, CDR1 is LNHDA, CDR2 SQIVND (reference sequence). V dropped 3 bases and J dropped 7 bases, with 15 bases sitting between them. This CDR3 spans 14 amino acids. The CDR3 is CASSMVGFGFGYTF. DNA of the CDR3: TGTGCCAGTAGTATGGTCGGTTTCGGGTTTGGCTACACCTTC.

This chain links TRBV9 with TRBJ2-3, with a tentative D call TRBD1 (6 bases). Trimming cost V 2 bases and J 5 bases, with 18 bases left between them. The germline gives CDR1 SGDLS, CDR2 YYNGEE. This CDR3 is 16 amino acids long. The chain's CDR3 is CASSVETGTQGDTQYF. The CDR3 nucleotides read TGTGCCAGCAGCGTGGAGACAGGTACCCAAGGAGATACGCAGTATTTT.

A few counts support this clone. The rearrangement joins TRBV7-6 to TRBJ2-2; no firm D call. Germline V lookup: CDR1 SGHVS, CDR2 FNYEAQ. Trimming cost V 4 bases and J 4 bases, with 4 bases left between them. The CDR3 covers 12 residues. The CDR3 reads CASSSITGELFF. CDR3 DNA: TGTGCCAGCAGCTCAATCACCGGGGAGCTGTTTTTT.

The V gene is TRBV30, the J gene TRBJ2-5; weak D call: TRBD1 (5 bases). This CDR3 has 13 residues. Germline V gene data show CDR1 as GTSNPN and CDR2 as SVGIG (reference sequence). The V gene lost 8 bases and the J gene lost 2 bases, with 15 bases spanning the gap. CDR3 nucleotides: TGTGCCGCCACAAGGACACCACAAGAGACCCAGTACTTC. Encoded protein: CAATRTPQETQYF.

The chain couples TRBV10-1 to TRBJ2-1, with D possibly matching TRBD1 (5 bases). The germline V and J ends were trimmed by 1 base and 8 bases, with 12 bases remaining between them. The germline gives CDR1 WNHNN, CDR2 SYGVQD (reference sequence). The CDR3 sequence is 14 residues long. For the CDR3, the DNA is TGCGCCAGCAGTGAGTTAGGGGCGCTGGATGAGCAGTTCTTC. This translates into CASSELGALDEQFF.

The rearrangement links TRBV7-9 to TRBJ1-1, with 7 bases lining up with TRBD1. CDR3 length: 15 residues. The V segment lost 7 bases and the J segment 0 bases; nucleotides outside the gene matches: 8. Germline V gives CDR1 SEHNR, CDR2 FQNEAQ (reference sequence). The CDR3 sequence is CASIAVRGVNTEAFF. CDR3 bases: TGTGCCAGCATTGCAGTCAGGGGGGTGAACACTGAAGCTTTCTTT. The full variable domain, in which reference TRBV7-9 and TRBJ1-1 provide the parts outside the CDR3, is DTGVSQNPRHKITKRGQNVTFRCDPISEHNRLYWYRQTLGQGPEFLTYFQNEAQLEKSRLLSDRFSAERPKGSFSTLEIQRTEQGDSAMYLCASIAVRGVNTEAFFGQGTRLTVV.

The V call is TRBV27, the J call TRBJ1-1; TRBD1 matches 7 bases. CDR3 length: 14 amino acids. Germline V lookup: CDR1 MNHEY, CDR2 SMNVEV (reference sequence). The junction had 9 bases not matched to a gene; V was cut back by 5 bases and J by 6 bases. CDR3 loop: CASSATGKVPEAFF. DNA for the CDR3: TGTGCCAGCAGTGCGACAGGGAAGGTTCCTGAAGCTTTCTTT.

V gene TRBV2 combines with J gene TRBJ2-1; unclear D gene. CDR1 is SNHLY and CDR2 is FYNNEI in the germline V gene. V lost 5 bases, J lost 2 bases, and 10 bases lay in between. The CDR3 is 14 residues long. The chain's CDR3 is CASSLLAPYNEQFF. CDR3 coding DNA: TGTGCCAGCAGTTTGTTAGCCCCCTACAATGAGCAGTTCTTC.

The chain employs TRBV5-1 and TRBJ1-2, with D perhaps matching TRBD1 (5 bases). Trimming removed 2 bases at V and 5 bases at J, with 10 bases between. The length of the CDR3 is 13 residues. The germline gives CDR1 SGHRS, CDR2 YFSETQ. CDR3 DNA sequence: TGCGCCAGCAGCTTTGACAGTGATTATGGCTACACCTTC. This sequence encodes CASSFDSDYGYTF.

This clone is a singleton in its sample. The chain joins TRBV29-1 to TRBJ2-5; 7 bases align to TRBD1. This CDR3 is built from 15 residues. Germline assignment: CDR1 SQVTM and CDR2 ANQGSEA. With V trimmed by 3 bases and J by 5 bases, 12 bases remained unmatched. The CDR3 loop is CSVETPQGNPETQYF. In nucleotides, the CDR3 is TGCAGCGTTGAGACCCCACAGGGGAACCCGGAGACCCAGTACTTC.

The V call is TRBV6-5, the J call TRBJ2-7, with D perhaps TRBD1 (5 bases). CDR1 and CDR2 from the germline V gene are MNHEY and SVGAGI. Trimming cost V 5 bases and J 2 bases, with 10 bases left between them. The CDR3 is 13 residues long. The CDR3 here is CASSVGAPYEQYF. As DNA, the CDR3 is TGTGCCAGCAGTGTAGGGGCCCCCTACGAGCAGTACTTC.

CDR3 in DNA: TGTGCCAGCTCACCGAGTATCGGGGGTGCCACTGAAGCTTTCTTT. It yields the protein CASSPSIGGATEAFF. This chain uses TRBV18 with TRBJ1-1; tentative D call: TRBD1 (5 bases). CDR3 length equals 15 residues. Trimming pared 3 bases from V and 4 bases from J, leaving 15 bases between. From germline, CDR1 is KGHSH and CDR2 LQKENI.

The V call is TRBV27, the J call TRBJ2-1, with 7 bases fitting TRBD1. Germline CDR1 reads MNHEY; CDR2 reads SMNVEV (reference sequence). This CDR3 is built from 15 residues. The V segment lost 3 bases and the J segment 7 bases; nucleotides outside the gene matches: 9. The CDR3 reads CASSLRSGGWNEQFF. CDR3 bases: TGTGCCAGCAGTTTGAGATCAGGGGGTTGGAATGAGCAGTTCTTC.

As DNA, the CDR3 is TGTGCCAGCTCGGGCGGGACCCTAAACACCGGGGAGCTGTTTTTT. It encodes CASSGGTLNTGELFF. The genes are TRBV6-6 and TRBJ2-2, with TRBD2 as a possible D gene (6 bases). The CDR3 loop spans 15 amino acids. Per germline, CDR1 MNHNY and CDR2 SVGAGI (reference sequence). With 8 bases removed from V and 2 bases from J, the gap between germline ends came to 15 bases.

This chain joins TRBV5-8 and TRBJ2-7, with 10 bases identical to TRBD1. V gave up 3 bases and J gave up 4 bases; unmatched junction bases: 7. The CDR3 spans 15 residues. Germline CDR1 SGHTS, CDR2 YDEGEE. CDR3 loop: CASSSGTGEGYEQYF. The CDR3 DNA reads as TGTGCCAGCAGCTCCGGGACAGGGGAGGGGTACGAGCAGTACTTC.